Each of the 19 T cell receptor beta chains below was sequenced from the same sample in a study of OX40 agonist ivuxolimab in advanced cancers. The table came from immunoSEQ multiplex PCR; TCRdb's copy has only in-frame clones and leaves some out. The table includes under 85,000 clones, 75% to 90% detected once. The sample was CD4+ or CD8+ T cells sorted from blood, taken in a trial of the OX40 agonist ivuxolimab. Receptors originate from an adult with an advanced solid tumor such as melanoma, head and neck, liver or kidney cancer.

This rearrangement joins TRBV5-1 to TRBJ2-3, with D perhaps matching TRBD1 (5 bases). The V and J ends lost 0 bases and 1 base respectively, with 9 bases between them. Germline V CDR1 and CDR2: SGHRS, YFSETQ. The CDR3 consists of 15 residues. The DNA of the CDR3 is TGCGCCAGCAGCTTGGGTCAGGGCCGCACAGATACGCAGTATTTT. It yields the protein CASSLGQGRTDTQYF.

This chain joins TRBV5-1 and TRBJ2-6; D ambiguous. Looked up from germline, CDR1 is SGHRS and CDR2 is YFSETQ. The CDR3 covers 17 residues. V lost 4 bases to trimming and J lost 0 bases, with 14 bases between them. Here the CDR3 reads CASSAYPDPSGANVLTF. The CDR3, as DNA: TGCGCCAGCAGCGCCTACCCCGACCCCTCTGGGGCCAACGTCCTGACTTTC.

CDR3 in amino acids: CASSLRQGGGQPQHF. CDR3 in DNA: TGTGCCAGTAGTCTACGACAGGGGGGGGGTCAGCCCCAGCATTTT. The chain employs TRBV19 and TRBJ1-5; 9 nucleotides align to TRBD1. The junction had 8 bases not matched to a gene; V was cut back by 5 bases and J by 6 bases. Per germline, CDR1 LNHDA and CDR2 SQIVND (reference sequence). The CDR3 has 15 amino acids.

CDR3 amino acids: CAWSGPGTGRTEAFF. The DNA for the CDR3 is TGTGCCTGGAGCGGTCCCGGGACAGGGAGGACTGAAGCTTTCTTT. This chain connects TRBV30 to TRBJ1-1; 9 bases fit TRBD1. Germline V gene sequence: CDR1 GTSNPN, CDR2 SVGIG (reference sequence). Trimming cost V 3 bases and J 5 bases; bases outside gene matches: 10. This CDR3 is 15 amino acids long.

The V gene is TRBV7-8, the J gene TRBJ2-7, with 7 bases lining up with TRBD2. Losses at the gene ends were 1 base for V and 8 bases for J; bases not matched to a gene: 11. Germline loops: CDR1 SGHVS, CDR2 FQNEAQ. The length of the CDR3 is 15 residues. The CDR3 nucleotides read TGTGCCAGCAGCTTAGATCGACGGGGGGTGGGCCAGCAGTACTTC. Translation: CASSLDRRGVGQQYF.

This chain joins TRBV7-2 and TRBJ1-2, with 7 bases fitting TRBD1. The CDR3 extends over 15 amino acids. Germline V gene lookup returns CDR1 SGHTA and CDR2 FQGNSA. V trimming: 1 base; J trimming: 4 bases; junction bases outside the gene matches: 6. CDR3 protein: CASSLDLGTAYGYTF. CDR3 in DNA: TGTGCCAGCAGCTTAGATCTAGGGACAGCCTATGGCTACACCTTC. Full variable domain (missing parts from reference TRBV7-2 and TRBJ1-2): GAGVSQSPSNKVTEKGKDVELRCDPISGHTALYWYRQSLGQGLEFLIYFQGNSAPDKSGLPSDRFSAERTGGSVSTLTIQRTQQEDSAVYLCASSLDLGTAYGYTFGSGTRLTVV.

DNA of the CDR3: TGTGCCAGCAGCGAGAACATGGTCGGGACTAGCGGCCACAATGAGCAGTTCTTC. Translated, it gives CASSENMVGTSGHNEQFF. This rearrangement joins TRBV7-8 to TRBJ2-1; 11 nucleotides agree with TRBD2. The V and J ends lost 5 bases and 5 bases, in that order; junction bases with no gene match: 14. Germline V lookup: CDR1 SGHVS, CDR2 FQNEAQ. The CDR3 totals 18 residues.

DNA of the CDR3: TGTGCCAGCAGCCAGAATTCAGGGGGCGCTTCCTACGAGCAGTACTTC. Translating gives CASSQNSGGASYEQYF. The chain links TRBV2 to TRBJ2-7; 8 bases line up with TRBD1. V lost 6 bases to trimming and J lost 1 base; unmatched junction nucleotides: 11. The CDR3 loop spans 16 amino acids. Germline values: CDR1 SNHLY, CDR2 FYNNEI. The full variable domain, in which reference TRBV2 and TRBJ2-7 provide the parts outside the CDR3, is EPEVTQTPSHQVTQMGQEVILRCVPISNHLYFYWYRQILGQKVEFLVSFYNNEISEKSEIFDDQFSVERPDGSNFTLKIRSTKLEDSAMYFCASSQNSGGASYEQYFGPGTRLTVT.

The chain couples TRBV5-6 to TRBJ1-3; D is undetermined. CDR1 and CDR2 from the germline V gene are SGHDT and YYEEEE. Trimming removed 0 bases at V and 4 bases at J, with 20 bases between. There are 18 residues in the CDR3. The CDR3 coding sequence is TGTGCCAGCAGCTTGGCCGGGAACCCCCGCACCTCCGGAAACACCATATATTTT. Translating it yields CASSLAGNPRTSGNTIYF.

The chain has TRBV7-2 and TRBJ2-1, with D tentatively TRBD2 (6 bases). The germline V and J ends were trimmed by 2 bases and 4 bases, with 12 bases remaining between them. The CDR3 has 15 amino acids. Germline-derived CDR1 and CDR2 are SGHTA and FQGNSA. The CDR3 sequence is CASSLLGLAYNEQFF. The CDR3 DNA is TGTGCCAGCAGCTTACTGGGACTGGCTTACAATGAGCAGTTCTTC.

As DNA, the CDR3 is TGTGCCAGTAGGACTAGCGGGAGAGGGAATGAGCAGTTCTTC. Encoded protein: CASRTSGRGNEQFF. V gene TRBV28 combines with J gene TRBJ2-1, with 13 bases identical to TRBD2. Unmatched junction bases numbered 6, after V lost 9 bases and J lost 7 bases. Germline lookup yields CDR1 MDHEN and CDR2 SYDVKM. CDR3 length: 14 residues.

The chain combines TRBV28 with TRBJ2-5, with D perhaps TRBD1 or TRBD2 (5 bases each). The CDR3 sequence is 14 residues long. Trimming pared 5 bases from V and 4 bases from J, leaving 14 bases between. The germline gives CDR1 MDHEN, CDR2 SYDVKM. As DNA, the CDR3 is TGTGCCAGCAGTCCCCGGCCGGGACGAGAGACCCAGTACTTC. Translated, it gives CASSPRPGRETQYF.

V and J are TRBV4-1 and TRBJ1-2; D unresolved. CDR1 is MGHRA and CDR2 is YSYEKL in the germline V gene. Trimming took 0 bases from V and 3 from J, leaving 11 bases between them. CDR3 size: 15 residues. The CDR3 DNA reads as TGCGCCAGCAGCCAAGACTTATTTGGGGACTATGGCTACACCTTC. Its translation is CASSQDLFGDYGYTF.

The CDR3 nucleotides are TGTGCCAGTAGTATAGGCCCATTCACTAGCGGGAGCGGAGGTGAGCAGTTCTTC. Protein sequence: CASSIGPFTSGSGGEQFF. The chain links TRBV19 to TRBJ2-1; 11 bases line up with TRBD2. J lost 9 bases, V lost 1 base, and 14 bases had no gene match. Germline loops: CDR1 LNHDA, CDR2 SQIVND (reference sequence). This CDR3 comprises 18 residues.

This chain connects TRBV15 to TRBJ1-2, with D uncertain. Germline V gene data show CDR1 as LNHNV and CDR2 as YYDKDF (reference sequence). With 2 bases removed from V and 8 bases from J, the gap between germline ends came to 12 bases. The CDR3 has 13 residues. The CDR3 DNA reads as TGTGCCACCAGCAGACGCTATGGTGACGGCTACACCTTC. Protein product: CATSRRYGDGYTF.

This clone came up once. The V call is TRBV5-1, the J call TRBJ2-1, with no clear D. This CDR3 is built from 12 residues. V was cut by 2 bases and J by 8 bases, with 8 bases left in between. Germline CDR1 and CDR2: SGHRS and YFSETQ. In nucleotides, the CDR3 is TGCGCCAGCAGCTTCGGTGGCTATGAGCAGTTCTTC. Amino acid sequence: CASSFGGYEQFF.

This CDR3 is CASSHELAAGETGELFF. The CDR3 DNA reads TGCGCCAGCAGCCATGAACTCGCGGCAGGGGAGACCGGGGAGCTGTTTTTT. The chain joins TRBV4-3 to TRBJ2-2; a weak D match, TRBD1 (6 bases). Trimming took 3 bases from V and 5 from J, leaving 19 bases between them. This CDR3 is 17 amino acids long. Germline CDR1 reads LGHNA; CDR2 reads YSLEER.

The chain has TRBV7-9 and TRBJ2-1; 10 bases map to TRBD2. Germline V lookup: CDR1 SEHNR, CDR2 FQNEAQ (reference sequence). J lost 8 bases, V lost 0 bases, and 10 bases had no gene match. The CDR3 extends over 17 amino acids. DNA for the CDR3: TGTGCCAGCAGCTTAGCGTCTAGCGGGAGACCGTGGGATGAGCAGTTCTTC. Protein product: CASSLASSGRPWDEQFF.

This chain connects TRBV28 to TRBJ1-5, with 7 bases that match TRBD1. Unmatched junction bases numbered 4, after V lost 3 bases and J lost 5 bases. CDR1 is MDHEN, CDR2 SYDVKM, per germline. This CDR3 is 14 amino acids long. CDR3 in amino acids: CASSLSRGDQPQHF. The CDR3 bases are TGTGCCAGCAGTTTGAGCAGGGGGGATCAGCCCCAGCATTTT. The entire variable domain, with the rest obtained from reference TRBV28 and TRBJ1-5, is as follows: DVKVTQSSRYLVKRTGEKVFLECVQDMDHENMFWYRQDPGLGLRLIYFSYDVKMKEKGDIPEGYSVSREKKERFSLILESASTNQTSMYLCASSLSRGDQPQHFGDGTRLSIL.